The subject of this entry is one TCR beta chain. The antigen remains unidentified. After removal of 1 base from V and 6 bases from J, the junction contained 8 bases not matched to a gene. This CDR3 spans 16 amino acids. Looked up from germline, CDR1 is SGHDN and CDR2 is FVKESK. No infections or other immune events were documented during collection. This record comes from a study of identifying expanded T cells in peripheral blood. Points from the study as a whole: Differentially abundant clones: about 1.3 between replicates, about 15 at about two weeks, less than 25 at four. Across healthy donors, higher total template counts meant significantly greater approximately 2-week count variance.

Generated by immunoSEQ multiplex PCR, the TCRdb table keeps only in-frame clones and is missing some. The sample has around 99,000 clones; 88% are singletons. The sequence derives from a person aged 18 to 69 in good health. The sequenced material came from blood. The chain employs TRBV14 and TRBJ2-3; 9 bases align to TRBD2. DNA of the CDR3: TGTGCCAGCAGCCAAGTTGGGGGACTAGCTATGGATACGCAGTATTTT. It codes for CASSQVGGLAMDTQYF.